The 15 T cell receptor beta chains presented below share a single source sample, sequenced in a study of CD8 T cells in ankylosing spondylitis. Study findings and constraints: Ankylosing spondylitis blood appeared to carry a characteristic TCR beta motif of seven to nine highly homologous variants.

Their target antigens are unknown. TCRdb fed the 5' RACE reads into MiXCR, producing one record per CDR3 protein. Of 750,000 to 850,000 distinct CDR3 sequences in the sample, about 11% were seen once. Sample: blood, either unsorted or a sorted T cell fraction (not recorded which). Every receptor here comes from a male donor with ankylosing spondylitis.

The J gene is TRBJ2-2, the V gene TRBV28, with a tentative D call TRBD1 (5 bases). CDR3 length: 14 amino acids. The V gene lost 7 bases and the J gene lost 3 bases, with 12 bases spanning the gap. Germline V CDR1 and CDR2: MDHEN, SYDVKM. CDR3 sequence (DNA): TGTGCCAGCATGGCCAGGGCTCACACCGGGGAGCTGTTTTTT. Amino acid sequence: CASMARAHTGELFF.

This clonotype was seen a single time. The rearrangement links TRBV18 to TRBJ2-7, with unresolved D. The V end was cut by 1 base, the J end by 1 base, with 5 bases between. CDR3 length: 13 residues. CDR1 is KGHSH and CDR2 is LQKENI in the germline V gene. CDR3 amino acids: CASSPQNSYEQYF. The CDR3 region has the DNA TGTGCCAGCTCACCACAGAATTCCTACGAGCAGTACTTC.

The chain recombines TRBV29-1 with TRBJ1-5, with a possible D match to TRBD1 (6 bases). This CDR3 has 16 amino acids. Germline CDR1 reads SQVTM; CDR2 reads ANQGSEA. The V and J ends lost 3 bases and 5 bases respectively, with 20 bases between them. The CDR3: CSVDRGGDFPDQPQHF. Here the CDR3 DNA reads TGCAGCGTTGATCGCGGGGGCGATTTTCCGGATCAGCCCCAGCATTTT.

The chain is built from TRBV6-5 and TRBJ2-3; no clear D gene. CDR1 is MNHEY and CDR2 is SVGAGI in the germline V gene. V shed 5 bases and J shed 6 bases, with 18 bases lying between them. The CDR3 extends over 15 amino acids. CDR3 bases: TGTGCCAGCAGTACTGTAGGGAACGTGGGGGATACGCAGTATTTT. It translates to CASSTVGNVGDTQYF.

This clonotype has more than one count but fewer than ten. The CDR3 spells CSARDQAPYNSPLHF. CDR3 nucleotides: TGCAGTGCTAGAGATCAAGCTCCCTATAATTCACCCCTCCACTTT. The V gene is TRBV20-1, the J gene TRBJ1-6, with D unresolved. Between the trimmed V and J ends, which lost 0 bases and 2 bases, there was a span of 8 bases. Germline V lookup: CDR1 DFQATT, CDR2 SNEGSKA (reference sequence). There are 15 residues in the CDR3.

The rearrangement uses TRBV6-2 or TRBV6-3 and TRBJ2-1, with D possibly being TRBD2 (5 bases). V lost 6 bases, J lost 0 bases, and 12 bases lay in between. The germline V gene encodes CDR1 MNHEY and CDR2 SVGEGT. The CDR3 has 15 amino acids. This CDR3 is CASRDLVSSYNEQFF. CDR3 coding DNA: TGTGCCAGCAGGGACTTGGTGAGCTCCTACAATGAGCAGTTCTTC.

This clonotype appeared a few times. V and J are TRBV5-1 and TRBJ1-6, with 7 bases that match TRBD1. Germline trimming cut 7 bases from V and 8 bases from J; bases unmatched to any gene: 9. Germline CDR1 SGHRS, CDR2 YFSETQ. The CDR3 length is 14 residues. The CDR3, as DNA: TGCGCCAGCCAGCTAGGGACAGTAGATTCACCCCTCCACTTT. Translation: CASQLGTVDSPLHF.

The chain is built from TRBV6-2 or TRBV6-3 and TRBJ1-2, with TRBD1 identical over 7 bases. The CDR3 loop spans 14 amino acids. Germline CDR1 MNHEY, CDR2 SVGEGT. After removal of 3 bases from V and 3 bases from J, the junction contained 4 bases not matched to a gene. CDR3 sequence reads: CASSYGDSYYGYTF. The CDR3 DNA sequence: TGTGCCAGCAGTTATGGGGACAGCTACTATGGCTACACCTTC.

The chain combines TRBV18 with TRBJ2-5; 7 bases agree with TRBD1. After removal of 3 bases from V and 7 bases from J, the junction contained 8 bases not matched to a gene. CDR1 and CDR2 from the germline V gene are KGHSH and LQKENI. This CDR3 region has 14 residues. CDR3 sequence: CASSPQQGLLTQYF. CDR3 sequence (DNA): TGTGCCAGCTCACCTCAACAGGGGTTGTTGACCCAGTACTTC.

This clonotype was seen more than once but under ten times. This sequence joins TRBV29-1 and TRBJ2-5; TRBD1 aligns across 7 bases. CDR3 length: 14 residues. Germline-derived CDR1 and CDR2 are SQVTM and ANQGSEA. With V trimmed by 3 bases and J by 4 bases, 8 bases remained unmatched. CDR3 sequence (DNA): TGCAGCGTTGATAAGGGGGCCTGGGGAGAGACCCAGTACTTC. It encodes CSVDKGAWGETQYF.

In this sample, this clonotype turned up a few times. J is TRBJ2-7 and V is TRBV20-1; possibly TRBD1 or TRBD2 for D (5 bases each). Germline values: CDR1 DFQATT, CDR2 SNEGSKA (reference sequence). V lost 0 bases to trimming and J lost 13 bases, with 25 bases between them. The CDR3 spans 15 residues. The CDR3 DNA is TGCAGTGCTAGAGATCGGTCGGGACCCCGCGATGTAGGCTACTTC. This translates into CSARDRSGPRDVGYF.

This clonotype has more than one count but fewer than ten. In DNA form, the CDR3 reads TGCAGTGCCAAGTTGGCTAGCGGGAGTTTTGATACGCAGTATTTT. Its protein is CSAKLASGSFDTQYF. The chain has TRBV20-1 and TRBJ2-3, with 10 bases matching TRBD2. V lost 6 bases to trimming and J lost 6 bases; unmatched junction nucleotides: 12. CDR3 length: 15 residues. The germline V gene has CDR1 DFQATT and CDR2 SNEGSKA (reference sequence).

This clonotype was counted between two and nine times. The chain carries TRBV5-6 and TRBJ1-2, with D maybe TRBD1 (6 bases). CDR3 size: 13 residues. Trimming took 6 bases from V and 5 from J, leaving 14 bases between them. Germline V gives CDR1 SGHDT, CDR2 YYEEEE. The CDR3 loop is CASTYGRGYGYTF. In DNA, the CDR3 is TGTGCCAGCACCTACGGCAGGGGTTATGGCTACACCTTC.

The V and J genes are TRBV12-3 or TRBV12-4 and TRBJ2-3; D might be TRBD2 (7 bases). V was trimmed by 6 bases and J by 3 bases, leaving 16 bases between them. The CDR3 spans 15 residues. CDR3: CASRMGGLTTDTQYF. The CDR3 region has the DNA TGTGCCAGCAGGATGGGGGGGCTAACGACAGATACGCAGTATTTT.

In this sample, this clonotype turned up a few times. The chain has TRBV20-1 and TRBJ2-5; 9 bases are shared with TRBD2. Per the germline V gene, CDR1 is DFQATT and CDR2 is SNEGSKA (reference sequence). The length of the CDR3 is 13 residues. The chain's CDR3 is CGRASGEKRTQYF. CDR3 nucleotides: TGCGGTAGGGCTAGCGGGGAGAAGCGGACCCAGTACTTC.